These 24 T cell receptor beta chains came from one sample sequenced in a study of stem cell transplantation in POMP-related autoinflammatory disease. The assay was immunoSEQ multiplex PCR, and TCRdb's table has in-frame clones only and misses some. The profile shows more than 20,000 clones, about 81% of them singletons. The source material was CD4+ T cells from PBMCs, sampled before stem cell transplantation. The receptors come from a human donor with POMP-related autoinflammation and immune dysregulation (PRAID).

V usage is TRBV29-1 and J usage is TRBJ1-1; D gene unclear. The CDR3 length is 10 residues. The germline gives CDR1 SQVTM, CDR2 ANQGSEA. V dropped 6 bases and J dropped 9 bases, with 11 bases sitting between them. CDR3 region: CSVQGQKAFF. The CDR3 region has the DNA TGCAGCGTCCAAGGTCAAAAAGCTTTCTTT.

The V call is TRBV27, the J call TRBJ1-6, with D perhaps matching TRBD1 (5 bases). This CDR3 is 14 amino acids long. Trimming shortened V by 5 bases and J by 5 bases, and 10 bases separated the two germline ends. Germline-derived CDR1 and CDR2 are MNHEY and SMNVEV (reference sequence). In nucleotides, the CDR3 is TGTGCCAGCAGTCCCGGGACGGATAATTCACCCCTCCACTTT. It codes for CASSPGTDNSPLHF.

The genes are TRBV7-3 and TRBJ1-1; no definite D call. CDR1 and CDR2 (germline): SGHTA, FQGTGA. This CDR3 is built from 17 residues. Trimming pared 5 bases from V and 3 bases from J, leaving 22 bases between. CDR3 nucleotide sequence: TGTGCCAGCAGCCGCGGGCCCCGGGCGTGGCAAGACACTGAAGCTTTCTTT. Translation gives CASSRGPRAWQDTEAFF.

This clone was picked up a small number of times. V gene TRBV28 combines with J gene TRBJ1-6; weak D call: TRBD1 (6 bases). CDR1 and CDR2 from the germline V gene are MDHEN and SYDVKM. The length of the CDR3 is 14 residues. Trimming shortened V by 4 bases and J by 8 bases, and 12 bases separated the two germline ends. CDR3 sequence: CASSWGLADSPLHF. In DNA form, the CDR3 reads TGTGCCAGCAGTTGGGGGCTCGCGGATTCACCCCTCCACTTT.

This rearrangement joins TRBV4-2 to TRBJ1-4; D remains unclear. Trimming removed 2 bases at V and 0 bases at J, with 4 bases between. Looked up from germline, CDR1 is LGHNA and CDR2 is YNFKEQ. The CDR3 loop spans 14 amino acids. This CDR3 reads CASSQRTTNEKLFF. CDR3 in DNA: TGTGCCAGCAGCCAAAGGACAACTAATGAAAAACTGTTTTTT.

The rearrangement uses TRBV30 and TRBJ1-4; no definite D call. CDR1 is GTSNPN, CDR2 SVGIG, per germline (reference sequence). V was trimmed by 4 bases and J by 8 bases, leaving 17 bases between them. This CDR3 contains 14 residues. The CDR3 DNA follows: TGTGCCTGGAACTCCGTAGGCAGTGGAGAAAAACTGTTTTTT. It yields the protein CAWNSVGSGEKLFF.

The rearrangement links TRBV7-2 to TRBJ2-7; no definite D call. Germline V lookup: CDR1 SGHTA, CDR2 FQGNSA. V lost 0 bases and J 2 bases, leaving 11 bases between the germline ends. The CDR3 is 15 amino acids. The CDR3 sequence: CASSLAPRATYEQYF. The CDR3 DNA is TGTGCCAGCAGCTTAGCGCCCCGCGCTACCTACGAGCAGTACTTC. Looking up the rest from reference TRBV7-2 and TRBJ2-7 gives the full variable domain: GAGVSQSPSNKVTEKGKDVELRCDPISGHTALYWYRQSLGQGLEFLIYFQGNSAPDKSGLPSDRFSAERTGGSVSTLTIQRTQQEDSAVYLCASSLAPRATYEQYFGPGTRLTVT.

V usage is TRBV5-1 and J usage is TRBJ2-1; D may be TRBD1 or TRBD2 (5 bases each). V shed 2 bases and J shed 9 bases, with 12 bases lying between them. CDR3 length: 13 amino acids. In germline, CDR1 is SGHRS, CDR2 YFSETQ. The CDR3 DNA is TGCGCCAGCAGCTTAGATGGGGGAAGTGAGCAGTTCTTC. Its protein is CASSLDGGSEQFF. Full variable domain (rest looked up from reference TRBV5-1 and TRBJ2-1): KAGVTQTPRYLIKTRGQQVTLSCSPISGHRSVSWYQQTPGQGLQFLFEYFSETQRNKGNFPGRFSGRQFSNSRSEMNVSTLELGDSALYLCASSLDGGSEQFFGPGTRLTVL.

The chain employs TRBV30 and TRBJ1-2, with D unresolved. This CDR3 contains 13 residues. Germline loops: CDR1 GTSNPN, CDR2 SVGIG (reference sequence). The V gene lost 3 bases and the J gene lost 2 bases, with 10 bases spanning the gap. The CDR3 loop reads CAWRAEANYGYTF. CDR3 DNA: TGTGCCTGGAGGGCGGAGGCCAACTATGGCTACACCTTC.

The V gene is TRBV6-1, the J gene TRBJ2-3; D is possibly TRBD2 (5 bases). Germline lookup yields CDR1 MNHNS and CDR2 SASEGT. Trimming stripped 0 bases from V and 1 base from J, with 11 bases between. This CDR3 spans 16 amino acids. The CDR3 protein is CASSEAGGRRTDTQYF. The CDR3 DNA sequence: TGTGCCAGCAGTGAAGCGGGTGGGAGACGCACAGATACGCAGTATTTT.

This clone has just one count. The rearrangement joins TRBV11-3 to TRBJ1-6, with TRBD1 matching over 7 bases. This CDR3 is 17 amino acids long. Germline loops: CDR1 SGHNT, CDR2 YENEEA. J gave up 9 bases and V 5 bases, and 16 bases lay outside the gene matches. The CDR3 nucleotides read TGTGCCAGCAGCGACGACAGGGTCTCCTTAAACCCTTCACCCCTCCACTTT. This translates into CASSDDRVSLNPSPLHF.

This clone showed up just once. The chain couples TRBV1 to TRBJ2-1; TRBD1 is taken as the D call from the table, unchecked against the DNA. TRBV1 is noted as a pseudogene. The CDR3 loop spans 11 amino acids. The CDR3 nucleotides are TGCACCAGCCATGGGGGCCGCGGGCAGTTCTTC. This gives the protein CTSHGGRGQFF.

The genes are TRBV13 and TRBJ2-1; 7 bases are a match to TRBD2. Per the germline V gene, CDR1 is PRHDT and CDR2 is FYEKMQ (reference sequence). Trimming at V came to 5 bases and at J to 5 bases, leaving 12 bases not matched to a gene. This CDR3 contains 16 residues. The CDR3 is CASSPRASGMDNEQFF. CDR3 DNA: TGTGCCAGCAGCCCCCGGGCTAGCGGAATGGACAATGAGCAGTTCTTC.

This clone turned up a few times. CDR3 coding DNA: TGTGCCAGCAGCTTCCGGGGGTCCTACAATGAGCAGTTCTTC. Residues: CASSFRGSYNEQFF. The V and J genes are TRBV7-3 and TRBJ2-1; tentative D call: TRBD2 (6 bases). Trimming removed 3 bases at V and 1 base at J, with 7 bases between. Germline loops: CDR1 SGHTA, CDR2 FQGTGA. This CDR3 is 14 amino acids long.

This clone is a singleton in its sample. The chain links TRBV18 to TRBJ2-3, with no clear D. The V and J ends lost 0 bases and 1 base respectively, with 5 bases between them. There are 14 residues in the CDR3. Germline V CDR1 and CDR2: KGHSH, LQKENI. The CDR3 reads CASSPPARTDTQYF. CDR3 nucleotide sequence: TGTGCCAGCTCACCACCTGCCCGCACAGATACGCAGTATTTT.

The V call is TRBV5-1, the J call TRBJ2-3; no firm D call. Germline loops: CDR1 SGHRS, CDR2 YFSETQ. The CDR3 loop spans 17 amino acids. Trimming took 0 bases from V and 1 from J, leaving 15 bases between them. The CDR3 region has the DNA TGCGCCAGCAGCTTGGGACTCACCTGGACCCGCACAGATACGCAGTATTTT. Translating it yields CASSLGLTWTRTDTQYF.

V usage is TRBV11-1 and J usage is TRBJ1-4; D gene ambiguous. The CDR3 runs to 14 residues. V lost 2 bases to trimming and J lost 5 bases, with 9 bases between them. Germline lookup yields CDR1 SGHAT and CDR2 FQDESV (reference sequence). CDR3 nucleotides: TGTGCCAGCAGCTTATCGGGGAGAAATGAAAAACTGTTTTTT. This sequence encodes CASSLSGRNEKLFF.

The J gene is TRBJ2-1, the V gene TRBV18; either TRBD1 or TRBD2 may fit D (6 bases each). V lost 4 bases and J 4 bases, leaving 20 bases between the germline ends. The germline V gene encodes CDR1 KGHSH and CDR2 LQKENI. The CDR3 totals 17 residues. CDR3 in DNA: TGTGCCAGCTCACGACCCCTTAACGGGGGCAAGTACAATGAGCAGTTCTTC. Encoded protein: CASSRPLNGGKYNEQFF.

The chain joins TRBV5-1 to TRBJ1-1, with 7 bases aligning to TRBD1. The trim removed 3 bases at V and 0 bases at J, leaving 8 bases unmatched. The CDR3 sequence is 16 residues long. Per germline, CDR1 SGHRS and CDR2 YFSETQ. CDR3 nucleotides: TGCGCCAGCAGCTGGACGACAGGGCCAATGAACACTGAAGCTTTCTTT. Encoded protein: CASSWTTGPMNTEAFF.

V and J are TRBV2 and TRBJ2-7; 8 bases line up with TRBD1. The CDR3 consists of 15 residues. The germline CDR1 and CDR2 sequences are SNHLY and FYNNEI. The trim removed 2 bases at V and 9 bases at J, leaving 12 bases unmatched. CDR3 in amino acids: CASSEFGTGQGGQYF. CDR3 bases: TGTGCCAGCAGTGAATTCGGGACAGGCCAAGGCGGGCAGTACTTC.

The V call is TRBV9, the J call TRBJ2-1; D is possibly TRBD2 (5 bases). CDR1 is SGDLS, CDR2 YYNGEE, per germline. Between the trimmed V and J ends, which lost 4 bases and 1 base, there was a span of 9 bases. The CDR3 is 14 residues long. CDR3 DNA sequence: TGTGCCAGCAGCCACGAGGGATCCTACAATGAGCAGTTCTTC. It codes for CASSHEGSYNEQFF.

This clone has only one observation. This sequence joins TRBV15 and TRBJ2-1; the D gene is possibly TRBD2 (6 bases). CDR1 is LNHNV and CDR2 is YYDKDF in the germline V gene (reference sequence). The CDR3 is 14 amino acids. V lost 5 bases to trimming and J lost 4 bases, with 12 bases between them. CDR3 residues: CATSVRDSYNEQFF. CDR3 DNA sequence: TGTGCCACCAGCGTGAGGGACTCTTACAATGAGCAGTTCTTC.

This chain uses TRBV9 with TRBJ2-3; possibly TRBD2 for D (6 bases). Per the germline V gene, CDR1 is SGDLS and CDR2 is YYNGEE. This CDR3 is built from 15 residues. With 2 bases removed from V and 6 bases from J, the gap between germline ends came to 16 bases. The CDR3 nucleotides read TGTGCCAGCAGCGTGTCCGGGACTCATTTTGATACGCAGTATTTT. Protein: CASSVSGTHFDTQYF.

This clone showed up just once. This sequence joins TRBV28 and TRBJ1-2; the D gene is possibly TRBD1 (5 bases). The CDR3 extends over 12 amino acids. Trimming took off 2 bases at V and 8 bases at J, with 9 bases between the two ends. Looked up from germline, CDR1 is MDHEN and CDR2 is SYDVKM. CDR3 region: CASSLGGSGYTF. CDR3 nucleotide sequence: TGTGCCAGCAGTTTAGGGGGGTCGGGCTACACCTTC.